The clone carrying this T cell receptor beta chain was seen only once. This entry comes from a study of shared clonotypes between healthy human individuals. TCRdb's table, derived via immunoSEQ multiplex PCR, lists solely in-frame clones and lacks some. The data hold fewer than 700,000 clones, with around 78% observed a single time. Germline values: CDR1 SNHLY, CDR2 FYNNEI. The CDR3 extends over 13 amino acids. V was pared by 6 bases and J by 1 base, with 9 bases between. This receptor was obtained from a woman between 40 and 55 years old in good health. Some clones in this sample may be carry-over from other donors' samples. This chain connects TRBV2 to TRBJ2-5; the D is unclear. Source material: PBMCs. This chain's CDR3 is CASRTVPQETQYF. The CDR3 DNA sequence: TGTGCCAGCAGGACGGTACCCCAAGAGACCCAGTACTTC. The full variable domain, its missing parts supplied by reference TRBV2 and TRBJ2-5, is EPEVTQTPSHQVTQMGQEVILRCVPISNHLYFYWYRQILGQKVEFLVSFYNNEISEKSEIFDDQFSVERPDGSNFTLKIRSTKLEDSAMYFCASRTVPQETQYFGPGTRLLVL.